Sequencing of this TCR beta chain was carried out in a study of T cell responses to AZD1222 COVID-19 vaccine. Assay: immunoSEQ multiplex PCR; the TCRdb copy retains only in-frame clones and omits some. The sample lists more than 60,000 clones; 80% to 90% were seen once. Trimming removed 0 bases at V and 1 base at J, with 17 bases between. Germline V gene data show CDR1 as SQVTM and CDR2 as ANQGSEA. The CDR3 consists of 17 residues. The chain couples TRBV29-1 to TRBJ2-3; no firm D call. This TCR was recovered from an adult who received the AZD1222 COVID-19 vaccine. The starting material was peripheral blood, obtained 28 days after the second AZD1222 dose. The CDR3 nucleotides are TGCAGCGTTGAAGATCTTGGTGCACCTGAGGGCACAGATACGCAGTATTTT. Its protein product is CSVEDLGAPEGTDTQYF.